This T cell receptor (beta chain) was profiled in a study of cytomegalovirus exposure and HLA in healthy donors. Per the germline V gene, CDR1 is MNHEY and CDR2 is SMNVEV (reference sequence). The CDR3 runs 17 residues. J gave up 0 bases and V 7 bases, and 12 bases lay outside the gene matches. Turning to this clone: What it binds is not known.

General study results and limits: Most TCRs appeared rarely, but some public TCRs recurred in many donors.

TCRdb keeps only in-frame clones here, not all; method: immunoSEQ multiplex PCR. Counted here are 45,000 to 55,000 clones, roughly 85% occurring once; the ten biggest clones make up about 6.7%. The origin of this receptor is a woman in her 30s in good health and CMV-seronegative. The rearrangement uses TRBV27 and TRBJ1-1; 9 bases agree with TRBD1. Input material: PBMCs. The CDR3 DNA reads as TGTGCCAGCACCAGGCAAGGGACAGGGTTTCTGAACACTGAAGCTTTCTTT. It translates to CASTRQGTGFLNTEAFF.